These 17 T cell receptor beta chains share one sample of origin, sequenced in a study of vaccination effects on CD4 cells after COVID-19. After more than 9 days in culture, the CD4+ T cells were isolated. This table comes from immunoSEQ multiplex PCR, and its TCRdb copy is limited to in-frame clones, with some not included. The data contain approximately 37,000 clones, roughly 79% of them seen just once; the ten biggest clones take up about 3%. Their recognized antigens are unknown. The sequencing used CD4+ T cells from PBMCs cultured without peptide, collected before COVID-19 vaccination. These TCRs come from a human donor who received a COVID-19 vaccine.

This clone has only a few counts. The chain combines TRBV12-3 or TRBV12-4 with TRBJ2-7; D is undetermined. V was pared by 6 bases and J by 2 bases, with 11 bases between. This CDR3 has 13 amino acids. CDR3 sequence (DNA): TGTGCCAGCAGCCCACAGAGCACCTACGAGCAGTACTTC. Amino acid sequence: CASSPQSTYEQYF.

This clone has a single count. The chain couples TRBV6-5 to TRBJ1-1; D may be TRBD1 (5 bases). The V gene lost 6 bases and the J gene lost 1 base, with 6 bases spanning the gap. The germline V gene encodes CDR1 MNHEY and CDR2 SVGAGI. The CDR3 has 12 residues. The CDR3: CASRGQNTEAFF. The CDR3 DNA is TGTGCCAGCAGAGGACAGAACACTGAAGCTTTCTTT.

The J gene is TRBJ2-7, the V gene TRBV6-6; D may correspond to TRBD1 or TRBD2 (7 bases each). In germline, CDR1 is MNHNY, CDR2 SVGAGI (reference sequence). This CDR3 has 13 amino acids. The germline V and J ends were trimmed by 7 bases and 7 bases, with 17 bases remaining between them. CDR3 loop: CASTSQGGREQYF. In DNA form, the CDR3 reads TGTGCCAGCACCTCGCAGGGGGGGAGAGAGCAGTACTTC.

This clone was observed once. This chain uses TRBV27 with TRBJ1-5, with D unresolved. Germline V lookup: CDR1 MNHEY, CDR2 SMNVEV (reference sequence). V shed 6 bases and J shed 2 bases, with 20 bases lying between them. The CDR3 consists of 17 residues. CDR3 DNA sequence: TGTGCCAGCAGAGCATCGGTGCACTCCGGGGGCAATCAGCCCCAGCATTTT. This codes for CASRASVHSGGNQPQHF.

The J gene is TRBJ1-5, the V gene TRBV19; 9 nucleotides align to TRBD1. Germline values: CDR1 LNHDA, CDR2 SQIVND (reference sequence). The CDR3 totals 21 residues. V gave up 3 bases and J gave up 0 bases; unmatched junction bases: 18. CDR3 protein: CASSMSGPGTGITYSNQPQHF. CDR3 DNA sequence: TGTGCCAGTAGTATGAGTGGCCCCGGGACAGGGATAACTTATAGCAATCAGCCCCAGCATTTT.

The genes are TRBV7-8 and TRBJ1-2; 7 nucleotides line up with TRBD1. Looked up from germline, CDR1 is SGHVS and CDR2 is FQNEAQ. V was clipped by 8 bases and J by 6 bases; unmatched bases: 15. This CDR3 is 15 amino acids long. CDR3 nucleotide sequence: TGTGCCAGCTTCACCATTCGGACAGGAGGGGATGGCTACACCTTC. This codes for CASFTIRTGGDGYTF.

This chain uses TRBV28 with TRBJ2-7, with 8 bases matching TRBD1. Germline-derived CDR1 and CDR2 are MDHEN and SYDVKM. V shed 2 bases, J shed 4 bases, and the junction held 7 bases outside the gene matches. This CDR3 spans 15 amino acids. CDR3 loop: CASSLVGQGGYEQYF. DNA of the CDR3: TGTGCCAGCAGTTTAGTTGGACAGGGAGGTTACGAGCAGTACTTC.

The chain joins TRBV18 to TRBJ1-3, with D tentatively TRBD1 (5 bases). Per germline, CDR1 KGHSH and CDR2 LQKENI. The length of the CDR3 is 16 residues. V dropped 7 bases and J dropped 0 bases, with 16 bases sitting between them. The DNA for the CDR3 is TGTGCCAGCTTAACAGGCACAGCCGACTCTGGAAACACCATATATTTT. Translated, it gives CASLTGTADSGNTIYF.

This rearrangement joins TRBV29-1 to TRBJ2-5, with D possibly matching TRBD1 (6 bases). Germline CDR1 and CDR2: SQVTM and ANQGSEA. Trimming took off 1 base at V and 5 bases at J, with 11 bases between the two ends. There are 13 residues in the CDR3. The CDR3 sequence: CSVEGQGKETQYF. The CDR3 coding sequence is TGCAGCGTTGAAGGTCAGGGGAAGGAGACCCAGTACTTC.

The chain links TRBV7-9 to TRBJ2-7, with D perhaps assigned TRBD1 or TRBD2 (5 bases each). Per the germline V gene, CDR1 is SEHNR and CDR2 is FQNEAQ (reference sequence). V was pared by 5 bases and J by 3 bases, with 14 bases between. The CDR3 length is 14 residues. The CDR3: CASSARDGHYEQYF. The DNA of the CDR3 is TGTGCCAGCAGCGCCCGGGACGGCCACTACGAGCAGTACTTC.

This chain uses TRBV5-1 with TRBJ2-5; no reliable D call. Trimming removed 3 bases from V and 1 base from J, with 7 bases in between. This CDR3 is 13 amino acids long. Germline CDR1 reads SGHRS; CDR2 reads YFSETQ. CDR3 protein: CASSWGSQETQYF. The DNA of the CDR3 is TGCGCCAGCAGCTGGGGAAGCCAAGAGACCCAGTACTTC.

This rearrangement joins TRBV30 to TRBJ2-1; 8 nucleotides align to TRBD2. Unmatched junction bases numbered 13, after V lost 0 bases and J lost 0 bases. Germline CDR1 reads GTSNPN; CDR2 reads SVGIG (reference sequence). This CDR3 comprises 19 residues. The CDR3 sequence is CAWSVPRGGLRSSYNEQFF. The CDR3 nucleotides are TGTGCCTGGAGTGTACCCCGGGGGGGACTTAGGAGCTCCTACAATGAGCAGTTCTTC.

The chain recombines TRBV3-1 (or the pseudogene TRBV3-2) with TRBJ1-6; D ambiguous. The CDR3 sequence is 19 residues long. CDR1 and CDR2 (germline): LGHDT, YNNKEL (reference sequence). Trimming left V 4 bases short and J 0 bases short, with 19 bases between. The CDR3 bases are TGTGCCAGCAGCCGCGACAAGTCGAGCCTGAGCTCCTATAATTCACCCCTCCACTTT. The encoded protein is CASSRDKSSLSSYNSPLHF.

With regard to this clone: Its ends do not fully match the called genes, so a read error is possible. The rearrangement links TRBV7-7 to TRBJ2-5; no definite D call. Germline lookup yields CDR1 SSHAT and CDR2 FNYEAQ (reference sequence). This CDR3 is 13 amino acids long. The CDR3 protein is CASSLGPQETQYF. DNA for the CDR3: TGTGCTAGCAGCTTAGGGCCACAAGAGACCCAGTACTTC.

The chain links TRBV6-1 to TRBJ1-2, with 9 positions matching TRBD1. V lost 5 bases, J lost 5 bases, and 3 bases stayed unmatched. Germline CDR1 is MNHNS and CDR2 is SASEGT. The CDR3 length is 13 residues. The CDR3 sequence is CASSSGQGYGYTF. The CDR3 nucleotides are TGTGCCAGCAGTTCCGGACAGGGGTATGGCTACACCTTC.

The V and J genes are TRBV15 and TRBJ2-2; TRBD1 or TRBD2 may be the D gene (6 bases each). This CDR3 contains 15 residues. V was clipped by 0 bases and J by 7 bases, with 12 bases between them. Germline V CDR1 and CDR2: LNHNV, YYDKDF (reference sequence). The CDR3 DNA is TGTGCCACCAGCAGAGACGGCAGGGGAGGCGGGGAGCTGTTTTTT. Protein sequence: CATSRDGRGGGELFF. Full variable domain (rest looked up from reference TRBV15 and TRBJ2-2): DAMVIQNPRYQVTQFGKPVTLSCSQTLNHNVMYWYQQKSSQAPKLLFHYYDKDFNNEADTPDNFQSRRPNTSFCFLDIRSPGLGDTAMYLCATSRDGRGGGELFFGEGSRLTVL.

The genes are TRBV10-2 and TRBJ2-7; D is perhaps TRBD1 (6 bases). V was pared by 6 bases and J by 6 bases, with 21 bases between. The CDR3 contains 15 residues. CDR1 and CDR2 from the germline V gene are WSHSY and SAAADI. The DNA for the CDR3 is TGCGCCAGCAGGGCGGACAGCCCATTATGGGGCGAGCAGTACTTC. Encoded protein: CASRADSPLWGEQYF.